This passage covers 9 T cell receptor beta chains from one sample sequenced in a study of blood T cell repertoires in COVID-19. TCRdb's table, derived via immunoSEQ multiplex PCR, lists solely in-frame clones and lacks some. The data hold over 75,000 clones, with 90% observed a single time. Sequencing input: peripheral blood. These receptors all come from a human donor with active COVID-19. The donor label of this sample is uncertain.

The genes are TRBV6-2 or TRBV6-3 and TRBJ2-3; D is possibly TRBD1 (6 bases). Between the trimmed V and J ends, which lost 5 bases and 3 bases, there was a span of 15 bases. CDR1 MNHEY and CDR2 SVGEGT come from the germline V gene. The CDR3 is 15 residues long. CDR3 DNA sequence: TGTGCCAGCAGTACCTCCGGGACATCAACAGATACGCAGTATTTT. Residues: CASSTSGTSTDTQYF.

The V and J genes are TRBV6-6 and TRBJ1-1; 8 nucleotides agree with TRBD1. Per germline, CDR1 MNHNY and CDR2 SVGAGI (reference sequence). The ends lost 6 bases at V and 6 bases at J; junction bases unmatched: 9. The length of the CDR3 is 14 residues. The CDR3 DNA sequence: TGTGCCAGCAGCGTTACGACAGGGGCTTCTGAAGCTTTCTTT. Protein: CASSVTTGASEAFF.

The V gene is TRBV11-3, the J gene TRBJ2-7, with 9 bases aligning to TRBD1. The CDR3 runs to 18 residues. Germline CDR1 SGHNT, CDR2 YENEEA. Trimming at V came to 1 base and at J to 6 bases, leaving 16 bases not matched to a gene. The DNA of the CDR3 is TGTGCCAGCAGCTTAGGCACCGGGACAGGGTTTCTACCTTCCGAGCAGTACTTC. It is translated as CASSLGTGTGFLPSEQYF.

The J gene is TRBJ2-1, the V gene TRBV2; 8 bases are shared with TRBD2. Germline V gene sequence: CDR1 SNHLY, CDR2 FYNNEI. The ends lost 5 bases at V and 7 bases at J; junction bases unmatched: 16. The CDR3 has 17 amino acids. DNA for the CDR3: TGTGCCAGCAGTCCAAACCTCCGGCGGGGGGCGGGGAATGAGCAGTTCTTC. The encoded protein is CASSPNLRRGAGNEQFF. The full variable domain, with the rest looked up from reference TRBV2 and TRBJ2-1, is EPEVTQTPSHQVTQMGQEVILRCVPISNHLYFYWYRQILGQKVEFLVSFYNNEISEKSEIFDDQFSVERPDGSNFTLKIRSTKLEDSAMYFCASSPNLRRGAGNEQFFGPGTRLTVL.

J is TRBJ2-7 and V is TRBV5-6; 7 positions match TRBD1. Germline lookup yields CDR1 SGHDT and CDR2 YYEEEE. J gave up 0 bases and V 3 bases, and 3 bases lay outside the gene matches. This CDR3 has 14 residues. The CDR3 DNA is TGTGCCAGCAGCTCGGGACAGTCCTCCTACGAGCAGTACTTC. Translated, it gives CASSSGQSSYEQYF.

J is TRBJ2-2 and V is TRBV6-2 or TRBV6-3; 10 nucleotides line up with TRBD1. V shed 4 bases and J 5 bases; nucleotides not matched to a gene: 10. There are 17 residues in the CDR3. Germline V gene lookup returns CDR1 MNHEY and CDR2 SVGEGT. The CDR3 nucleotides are TGTGCCAGCAGTTGGGACCGACAGGGGGCGAGGACCGGGGAGCTGTTTTTT. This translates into CASSWDRQGARTGELFF.

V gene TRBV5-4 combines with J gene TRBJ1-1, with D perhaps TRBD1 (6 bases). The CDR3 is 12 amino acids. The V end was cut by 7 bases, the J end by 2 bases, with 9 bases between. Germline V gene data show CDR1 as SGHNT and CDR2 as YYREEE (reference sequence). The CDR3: CASGGPNTEAFF. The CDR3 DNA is TGTGCCAGCGGGGGCCCTAACACTGAAGCTTTCTTT.

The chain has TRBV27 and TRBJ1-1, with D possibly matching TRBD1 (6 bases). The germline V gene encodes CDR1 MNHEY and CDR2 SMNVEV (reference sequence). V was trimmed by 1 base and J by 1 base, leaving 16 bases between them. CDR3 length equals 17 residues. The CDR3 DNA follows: TGTGCCAGCAGTTTATGGGCAGGGGCCGGAACGAACACTGAAGCTTTCTTT. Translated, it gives CASSLWAGAGTNTEAFF.

The CDR3 coding sequence is TGTGCCAGCAGCCAAGACAGGGGGAACACTGAAGCTTTCTTT. The encoded protein is CASSQDRGNTEAFF. This chain links TRBV4-2 with TRBJ1-1, with D tentatively TRBD1 (6 bases). The germline V gene encodes CDR1 LGHNA and CDR2 YNFKEQ. The CDR3 has 14 amino acids. V lost 0 bases, J lost 1 base, and 6 bases lay in between.